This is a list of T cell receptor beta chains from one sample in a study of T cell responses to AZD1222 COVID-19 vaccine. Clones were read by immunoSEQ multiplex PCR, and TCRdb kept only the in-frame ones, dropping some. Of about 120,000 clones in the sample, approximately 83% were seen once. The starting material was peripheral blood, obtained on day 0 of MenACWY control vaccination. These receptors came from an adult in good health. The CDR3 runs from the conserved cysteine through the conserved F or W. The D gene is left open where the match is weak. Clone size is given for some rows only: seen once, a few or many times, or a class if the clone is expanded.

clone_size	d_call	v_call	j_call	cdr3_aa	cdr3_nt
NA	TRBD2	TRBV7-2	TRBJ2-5	CASSFSRGGAWGETQYF	TGTGCCAGCAGCTTTTCTCGCGGGGGGGCTTGGGGAGAGACCCAGTACTTC
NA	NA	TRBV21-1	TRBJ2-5	CASSPPRWGRGARETQYF	NA
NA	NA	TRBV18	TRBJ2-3	CASSPDSGSGVTQYF	TGTGCCAGCTCACCGGATAGTGGTTCTGGTGTTACGCAGTATTTT
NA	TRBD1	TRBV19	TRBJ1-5	CASTLFTGTGSNQPQHF	TGTGCCAGTACCCTATTTACCGGGACAGGGAGCAATCAGCCCCAGCATTTT
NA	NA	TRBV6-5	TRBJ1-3	CASSLTPAGNTIYF	TGTGCCAGCAGCCTCACGCCGGCTGGAAACACCATATATTTT
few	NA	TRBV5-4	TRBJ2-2	CASSTRATTGELFF	TGTGCCAGCAGCACCAGGGCGACAACCGGGGAGCTGTTTTTT
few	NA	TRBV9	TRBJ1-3	CASSPQLAGNTIYF	TGTGCCAGCAGCCCCCAACTTGCTGGAAACACCATATATTTT
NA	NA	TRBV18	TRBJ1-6	CASSPPPGSPLHF	TGTGCCAGCTCGCCCCCCCCGGGTTCACCCCTCCACTTT
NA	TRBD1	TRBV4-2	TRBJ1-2	CASSPGTANYGYTF	TGTGCCAGCAGCCCAGGGACAGCTAACTATGGCTACACCTTC
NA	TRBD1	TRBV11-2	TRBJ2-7	CASSHYRGRTRDEQYF	TGTGCCAGCAGCCATTACAGGGGGAGGACTCGGGACGAGCAGTACTTC
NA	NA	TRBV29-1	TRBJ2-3	CSVSSSTDTQYF	TGCAGCGTTTCTTCCAGCACAGATACGCAGTATTTT
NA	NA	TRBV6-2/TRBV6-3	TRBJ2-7	CASSYSRSPTYEQYF	TGTGCCAGCAGTTACTCGAGGAGTCCGACCTACGAGCAGTACTTC
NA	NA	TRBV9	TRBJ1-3	CASSFGQGNTIYF	TGTGCCAGCAGTTTCGGACAGGGAAACACCATATATTTT
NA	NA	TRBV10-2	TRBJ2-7	CASRQGESYEQYF	TGCGCCAGCAGACAGGGAGAGTCCTACGAGCAGTACTTC
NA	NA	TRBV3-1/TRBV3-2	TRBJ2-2	CASSGDTGELFF	TGTGCCAGCAGCGGGGACACCGGGGAGCTGTTTTTT
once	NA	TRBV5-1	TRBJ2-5	CASSPQTSSETQYF	TGCGCCAGCAGCCCGCAGACTAGTTCCGAGACCCAGTACTTC
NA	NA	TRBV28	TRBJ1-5	CASSFGGHGQPQHF	TGTGCCAGCAGTTTCGGGGGGCATGGTCAGCCCCAGCATTTT
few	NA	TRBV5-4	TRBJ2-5	CASSQQETQYF	TGTGCCAGCAGCCAACAAGAGACCCAGTACTTC
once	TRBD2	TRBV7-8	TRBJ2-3	CASSRLAGDTDTQYF	TGTGCCAGCAGCCGACTAGCGGGGGACACAGATACGCAGTATTTT
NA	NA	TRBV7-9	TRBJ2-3	CASSPNQLPGGTDTQYF	TGTGCCAGCAGCCCCAACCAACTCCCGGGGGGCACAGATACGCAGTATTTT
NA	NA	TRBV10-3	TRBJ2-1	CAIRDSSDNEQFF	TGTGCCATCAGGGACTCTAGCGACAATGAGCAGTTCTTC
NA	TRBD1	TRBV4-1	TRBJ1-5	CASSSTGGGQPQHF	TGCGCCAGCAGCTCCACAGGGGGAGGTCAGCCCCAGCATTTT
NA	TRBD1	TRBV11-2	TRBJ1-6	CASSSRQGNSPLHF	TGTGCCAGCAGCTCCAGACAGGGGAATTCACCCCTCCACTTT
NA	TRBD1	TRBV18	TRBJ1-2	CASSPSSGTGLRGYTF	TGTGCCAGCTCACCTTCTTCCGGGACAGGGCTTCGCGGCTACACCTTC
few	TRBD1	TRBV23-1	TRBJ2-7	CASSQSGQTVKLEYF	TGCGCCAGCAGTCAATCGGGACAGACAGTTAAACTCGAGTACTTC
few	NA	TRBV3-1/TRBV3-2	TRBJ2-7	CASSQDGGRYEQYF	TGTGCCAGCAGCCAAGATGGAGGGAGATACGAGCAGTACTTC
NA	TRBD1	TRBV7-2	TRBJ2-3	CASSSQTGGSTDTQYF	TGTGCCAGCAGCTCCCAGACAGGGGGCTCCACAGATACGCAGTATTTT
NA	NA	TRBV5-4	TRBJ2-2	CASSLDKGTGELFF	TGTGCCAGCAGCCTGGACAAGGGCACCGGGGAGCTGTTTTTT
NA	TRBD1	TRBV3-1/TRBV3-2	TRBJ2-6	CASSQETGQGLSGANVLTF	TGTGCCAGCAGCCAAGAAACGGGACAGGGTCTCTCTGGGGCCAACGTCCTGACTTTC
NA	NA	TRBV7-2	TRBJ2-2	CASSWGHLTGELFF	TGTGCCAGCAGCTGGGGACACCTCACCGGGGAGCTGTTTTTT
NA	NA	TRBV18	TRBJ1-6	CASSPSGDNSPLHF	TGTGCCAGCTCACCGTCCGGGGATAATTCACCCCTCCACTTT
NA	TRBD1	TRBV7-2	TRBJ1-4	CASSRDRGEEKLFF	TGTGCCAGCAGCCGGGACAGGGGTGAAGAAAAACTGTTTTTT
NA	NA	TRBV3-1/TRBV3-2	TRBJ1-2	CASSQMGYRGYTF	TGTGCCAGCAGCCAAATGGGGTATCGAGGCTACACCTTC
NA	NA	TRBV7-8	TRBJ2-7	CASSLAQKGYEQYF	TGTGCCAGCAGCTTAGCACAGAAAGGCTACGAGCAGTACTTC
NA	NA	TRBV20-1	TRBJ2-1	CSASHFLVLEDNEQFF	TGCAGTGCTAGTCATTTTCTAGTGCTTGAAGACAATGAGCAGTTCTTC
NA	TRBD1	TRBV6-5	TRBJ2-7	CASSSPPTGYYEQYF	TGTGCCAGCAGTTCTCCTCCGACAGGGTACTACGAGCAGTACTTC
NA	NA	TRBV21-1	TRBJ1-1	CASSKEGRPGTEAFF	TGTGCCAGCAGCAAAGAAGGCAGGCCGGGGACTGAAGCTTTCTTT
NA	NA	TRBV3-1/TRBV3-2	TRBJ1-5	CASSTSGGNQPQHF	TGTGCCAGCAGCACCTCAGGGGGCAATCAGCCCCAGCATTTT
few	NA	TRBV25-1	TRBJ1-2	CASSNSGTVYGYTF	TGTGCCAGCAGTAACTCCGGGACGGTCTATGGCTACACCTTC
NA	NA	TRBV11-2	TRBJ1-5	CASSLDWGQPQHF	TGTGCCAGCAGCCTCGATTGGGGTCAGCCCCAGCATTTT
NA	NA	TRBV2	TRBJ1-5	CASRETGHSNQPQHF	TGTGCCAGCAGGGAGACAGGTCATAGCAATCAGCCCCAGCATTTT
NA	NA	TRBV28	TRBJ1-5	CASSSTGLLRQPQHF	TGTGCCAGCAGTTCCACAGGGCTCCTACGTCAGCCCCAGCATTTT
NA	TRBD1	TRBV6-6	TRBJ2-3	CASRDGTGATDTQYF	TGTGCCAGCAGAGACGGGACAGGGGCCACAGATACGCAGTATTTT
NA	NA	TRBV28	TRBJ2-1	CASSSPGATYNEQFF	TGTGCCAGCAGTTCCCCCGGGGCCACCTACAATGAGCAGTTCTTC
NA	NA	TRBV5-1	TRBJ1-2	CASSLRTGGYTF	TGCGCCAGCAGCCTCAGGACCGGCGGCTACACCTTC
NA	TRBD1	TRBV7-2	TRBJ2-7	CASSPWTGGSEQYF	TGTGCCAGCAGCCCATGGACAGGGGGGAGCGAGCAGTACTTC
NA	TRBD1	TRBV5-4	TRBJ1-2	CASSSGTGGSRGNYGYTF	TGTGCCAGCAGCTCCGGGACAGGGGGTTCTCGGGGTAACTATGGCTACACCTTC
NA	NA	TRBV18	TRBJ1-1	CASSPQSMNTEAFF	TGTGCCAGCTCACCACAGTCGATGAACACTGAAGCTTTCTTT
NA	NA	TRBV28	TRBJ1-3	CASSIGSGGNTIYF	TGTGCCAGCAGTATAGGGTCAGGCGGGAACACCATATATTTT
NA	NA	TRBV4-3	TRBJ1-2	CASSQERTAMAGYGYTF	TGCGCCAGCAGCCAAGAAAGGACAGCAATGGCGGGCTATGGCTACACCTTC
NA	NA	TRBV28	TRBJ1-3	CASTSVGNTIYF	TGTGCCAGCACCTCGGTTGGAAACACCATATATTTT
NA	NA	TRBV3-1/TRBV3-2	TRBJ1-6	CASSQVGSGSPLHF	TGTGCCAGCAGCCAAGTCGGGTCAGGGTCACCCCTCCACTTT
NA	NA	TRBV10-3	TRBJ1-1	CAISDRDDTEAFF	TGTGCCATCAGTGACAGGGATGACACTGAAGCTTTCTTT
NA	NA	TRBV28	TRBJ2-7	CASSSWVEQYF	TGTGCCAGCAGTTCTTGGGTCGAGCAGTACTTC
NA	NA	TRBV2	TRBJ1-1	CASRPDGAEAFF	TGTGCCAGCAGGCCCGACGGCGCTGAAGCTTTCTTT